Listed below are T cell receptor beta chains from one sample, sequenced in a study of cytomegalovirus exposure and HLA in healthy donors. Produced via immunoSEQ multiplex PCR; TCRdb's table is partial and in-frame only. This sample has some 180,000 clones, with over 65% found just once. What was sequenced was PBMCs. These receptors were collected from a woman aged 55-70 years in good health and CMV-seropositive. CDR3s include the opening cysteine and the closing phenylalanine or tryptophan. The order of the fields is CDR3 protein, CDR3 DNA, clone size, D gene, J gene, V gene, CDR3 length. D genes are given only for firm matches. Expanded clones are given a class, and other clones once, few, many or no size at all.

CDR3: CASSQAATSSYEQYF
DNA: TGTGCCAGCAGCCAAGCAGCGACGAGCTCCTACGAGCAGTACTTC
size: NA
D: NA
J: TRBJ2-7
V: TRBV4-2
length: 15

CDR3: CAWSREAEAFF
DNA: TGTGCCTGGAGTCGGGAGGCTGAAGCTTTCTTT
size: NA
D: NA
J: TRBJ1-1
V: TRBV30
length: 11

CDR3: CAWSVRGQGFQPQHF
DNA: TGTGCCTGGAGTGTAAGGGGGCAGGGCTTCCAGCCCCAGCATTTT
size: NA
D: TRBD1
J: TRBJ1-5
V: TRBV30
length: 15

CDR3: CASSEGQYVVGYTF
DNA: TGTGCCAGCAGTGAGGGGCAGTACGTAGTGGGCTACACCTTC
size: NA
D: NA
J: TRBJ1-2
V: TRBV2
length: 14

CDR3: CALSSAGGTGELFF
DNA: TGTGCCTTGTCTTCGGCGGGTGGCACCGGGGAGCTGTTTTTT
size: NA
D: NA
J: TRBJ2-2
V: TRBV5-4
length: 14

CDR3: CASSLGPGNSYNEQFF
DNA: TGTGCCAGCAGCTTAGGGCCGGGAAACTCCTACAATGAGCAGTTCTTC
size: NA
D: NA
J: TRBJ2-1
V: TRBV11-2
length: 16

CDR3: CAWSAGTGQFF
DNA: TGTGCCTGGAGTGCTGGGACAGGGCAGTTCTTC
size: NA
D: TRBD1
J: TRBJ2-1
V: TRBV30
length: 11

CDR3: CASSLFLSNQPQHF
DNA: TGTGCCAGCAGCTTGTTTCTTAGCAATCAGCCCCAGCATTTT
size: NA
D: NA
J: TRBJ1-5
V: TRBV5-6
length: 14

CDR3: CASSLLAGSYEQYF
DNA: TGTGCCAGCAGCCTTTTAGCGGGTTCCTACGAGCAGTACTTC
size: NA
D: TRBD2
J: TRBJ2-7
V: TRBV4-2
length: 14

CDR3: CASTGGFAQETQYF
DNA: TGTGCCAGCACGGGAGGCTTCGCCCAAGAGACCCAGTACTTC
size: few
D: TRBD2
J: TRBJ2-5
V: TRBV5-6
length: 14

CDR3: CASSPDRVSGNQPQHF
DNA: TGTGCCAGCAGCCCGGACAGGGTGTCTGGCAATCAGCCCCAGCATTTT
size: NA
D: TRBD1
J: TRBJ1-5
V: TRBV7-8
length: 16

CDR3: CASSLGQGVSYEQYF
DNA: TGTGCCAGCAGCCTGGGACAGGGTGTATCCTACGAGCAGTACTTC
size: few
D: TRBD1
J: TRBJ2-7
V: TRBV5-4
length: 15

CDR3: CASSSGSSGAGELFF
DNA: TGTGCCAGCTCATCGGGATCCAGCGGGGCTGGGGAGCTGTTTTTT
size: few
D: TRBD2
J: TRBJ2-2
V: TRBV18
length: 15

CDR3: CASSILFRTANTEAFF
DNA: TGTGCCAGTAGTATATTATTTCGGACAGCCAACACTGAAGCTTTCTTT
size: NA
D: NA
J: TRBJ1-1
V: TRBV19
length: 16

CDR3: CASSFPGATQYF
DNA: TGTGCCAGCAGTTTCCCGGGAGCTACGCAGTATTTT
size: NA
D: NA
J: TRBJ2-3
V: TRBV28
length: 12

CDR3: CASGLKGGSNEKLFF
DNA: TGTGCCAGCGGACTGAAAGGGGGCTCTAATGAAAAACTGTTTTTT
size: NA
D: TRBD1
J: TRBJ1-4
V: TRBV28
length: 15

CDR3: CAISEREGGEKLFF
DNA: TGTGCCATCAGTGAACGGGAGGGAGGTGAAAAACTGTTTTTT
size: NA
D: NA
J: TRBJ1-4
V: TRBV10-3
length: 14

CDR3: CASSLEDGRGRGETQYF
DNA: TGTGCCAGCAGCTTAGAAGACGGCAGGGGGCGAGGAGAGACCCAGTACTTC
size: NA
D: TRBD1
J: TRBJ2-5
V: TRBV7-2
length: 17

CDR3: CASSLTGTPMNTEAFF
DNA: TGTGCCAGCAGTCTAACCGGGACACCGATGAACACTGAAGCTTTCTTT
size: few
D: NA
J: TRBJ1-1
V: TRBV28
length: 16

CDR3: CASSARVNTEAFF
DNA: TGTGCCAGCAGCGCCAGGGTCAACACTGAAGCTTTCTTT
size: NA
D: NA
J: TRBJ1-1
V: TRBV11-2
length: 13

CDR3: CASSLQGYEQYF
DNA: TGTGCCAGCAGCTTACAGGGCTACGAGCAGTACTTC
size: few
D: NA
J: TRBJ2-7
V: TRBV7-2
length: 12

CDR3: CASSIVGSSYEQYF
DNA: TGTGCCAGTAGTATAGTTGGCAGCTCCTACGAGCAGTACTTC
size: NA
D: NA
J: TRBJ2-7
V: TRBV19
length: 14

CDR3: CASSLDASGSGELFF
DNA: TGCGCCAGCAGCTTGGATGCTAGCGGGAGCGGGGAGCTGTTTTTT
size: NA
D: TRBD2
J: TRBJ2-2
V: TRBV5-1
length: 15

CDR3: CASSPRLAGAGEQYF
DNA: TGTGCCAGCAGCCCTAGACTAGCGGGGGCGGGGGAGCAGTACTTC
size: NA
D: TRBD2
J: TRBJ2-7
V: TRBV7-2
length: 15

CDR3: CATSLRDSLNIQYF
DNA: TGTGCCACCTCCCTTAGGGACAGCCTAAACATTCAGTACTTC
size: few
D: TRBD1
J: TRBJ2-4
V: TRBV19
length: 14

CDR3: CASGLGQGAGELFF
DNA: TGTGCTAGTGGTCTCGGACAGGGGGCCGGGGAGCTGTTTTTT
size: NA
D: TRBD1
J: TRBJ2-2
V: TRBV12-5
length: 14

CDR3: CASSVDRAGSSPLHF
DNA: TGTGCCAGCAGCGTAGATCGGGCAGGGTCTTCACCCCTCCACTTT
size: NA
D: NA
J: TRBJ1-6
V: TRBV9
length: 15